One and the same sample provided the 2 T cell receptor beta chains below, sequenced in a study of cytomegalovirus exposure and HLA in healthy donors. With 60 Vbeta and 13 Jbeta primers, the PCR was carried out. Using immunoSEQ multiplex PCR, the repertoire was profiled, and TCRdb retains in-frame clones only, with some absent. Of some 150,000 clones in the sample, 65% to 90% were seen once. Material: PBMCs. The receptors were sampled from a woman aged 30 to 39 in good health and CMV-seronegative.

The gene calls are TRBV7-9 and TRBJ2-3, with D tentatively TRBD2 (5 bases). Trimming cost V 5 bases and J 2 bases, with 14 bases left between them. Germline-derived CDR1 and CDR2 are SEHNR and FQNEAQ (reference sequence). The CDR3 loop spans 15 amino acids. This CDR3 reads CASSPGGRATDTQYF. The DNA for the CDR3 is TGTGCCAGCAGCCCAGGAGGCAGAGCCACAGATACGCAGTATTTT.

The chain recombines TRBV4-3 with TRBJ1-6, with TRBD1 as a possible D gene (6 bases). Between the trimmed V and J ends, which lost 0 bases and 7 bases, there was a span of 10 bases. CDR1 and CDR2 (germline): LGHNA, YSLEER. This CDR3 region has 15 residues. CDR3: CASSQDLDSNSPLHF. The CDR3 DNA sequence: TGCGCCAGCAGCCAAGATTTGGACAGCAATTCACCCCTCCACTTT.